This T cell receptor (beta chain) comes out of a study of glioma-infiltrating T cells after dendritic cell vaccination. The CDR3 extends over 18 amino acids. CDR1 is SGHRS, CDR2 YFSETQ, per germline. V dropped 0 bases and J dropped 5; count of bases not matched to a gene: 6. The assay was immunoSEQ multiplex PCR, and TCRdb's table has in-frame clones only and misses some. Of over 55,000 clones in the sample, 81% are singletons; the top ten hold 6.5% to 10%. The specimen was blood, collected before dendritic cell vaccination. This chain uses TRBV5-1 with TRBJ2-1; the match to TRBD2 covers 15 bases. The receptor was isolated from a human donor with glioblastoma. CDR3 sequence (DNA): TGCGCCAGCAGCTTGGGGGGGACTAGCGGGGGGCCGAACAATGAGCAGTTCTTC. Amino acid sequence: CASSLGGTSGGPNNEQFF. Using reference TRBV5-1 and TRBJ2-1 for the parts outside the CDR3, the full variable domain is KAGVTQTPRYLIKTRGQQVTLSCSPISGHRSVSWYQQTPGQGLQFLFEYFSETQRNKGNFPGRFSGRQFSNSRSEMNVSTLELGDSALYLCASSLGGTSGGPNNEQFFGPGTRLTVL.